These T cell receptor beta chains were read from a single sample in a study of T cell responses to AZD1222 COVID-19 vaccine. Clones were sequenced by immunoSEQ multiplex PCR, and TCRdb holds only the in-frame ones, with some missing. The profile covers about 64,000 clones, with around 90% appearing a single time and over 5.5% taken by the ten largest. Specimen: peripheral blood, collected 28 days after the second dose of the MenACWY control vaccine. The source of these receptors is an adult who received the MenACWY meningococcal vaccine as a control. Both conserved end residues are part of each CDR3. The D gene is left open where the match is weak. Expanded clones are given a class, and other clones once, few, many or no size at all.

V gene,J gene,clone size,D gene,CDR3 protein,CDR3 DNA
TRBV5-5,TRBJ2-2,-,-,CASSLGPRSNTGELFF,TGTGCCAGCAGCCTGGGCCCCCGGTCGAACACCGGGGAGCTGTTTTTT
TRBV14,TRBJ1-3,-,TRBD1,CASSQEAGGRNTIYF,TGTGCCAGCAGCCAAGAGGCAGGGGGCAGAAACACCATATATTTT
TRBV6-5,TRBJ1-1,-,-,CASSYQIGQLNTEAFF,TGTGCCAGCAGTTACCAAATTGGACAGTTGAACACTGAAGCTTTCTTT
TRBV5-1,TRBJ2-3,-,TRBD2,CASSYTGTSGSGTDTQYF,TGCGCCAGCAGCTACACCGGGACTAGCGGGAGTGGCACAGATACGCAGTATTTT
TRBV7-9,TRBJ1-5,-,-,CASSLEGGSGNQPQHF,TGTGCCAGCAGCTTAGAAGGGGGATCGGGCAATCAGCCCCAGCATTTT
TRBV3-1/TRBV3-2,TRBJ1-5,once,TRBD1,CASSPGQGTGNQPQHF,TGTGCCAGCAGCCCTGGACAGGGAACGGGCAATCAGCCCCAGCATTTT
TRBV28,TRBJ1-4,-,-,CASSHSWELFF,TGTGCCAGCAGTCACAGTTGGGAACTGTTTTTT
TRBV19,TRBJ2-5,-,-,CASSIGGAGKSETQYF,TGTGCCAGTAGTATAGGAGGGGCAGGGAAATCGGAGACCCAGTACTTC
TRBV28,TRBJ1-1,-,-,CASSFAGPGRTEAFF,TGTGCCAGCAGTTTTGCTGGCCCCGGGAGAACTGAAGCTTTCTTT
TRBV4-3,TRBJ1-5,-,-,CASSQDGATHNQPQHF,TGCGCCAGCAGCCAAGATGGGGCTACTCACAATCAGCCCCAGCATTTT
TRBV6-5,TRBJ2-7,-,-,CASSQRGDGSYEQYF,TGTGCCAGCAGCCAAAGGGGGGACGGGTCCTACGAGCAGTACTTC
TRBV2,TRBJ2-7,once,-,CASSAAGSFHEQYF,TGTGCCAGCAGTGCGGCGGGGAGCTTCCACGAGCAGTACTTC
TRBV5-1,TRBJ2-3,-,-,CASSLPVGDTDTQYF,TGCGCCAGCAGCTTGCCTGTCGGGGACACAGATACGCAGTATTTT
TRBV7-2,TRBJ2-7,-,-,CASSPGRSTYEQYF,TGTGCCAGCAGCCCCGGTCGCAGCACCTACGAGCAGTACTTC
TRBV19,TRBJ1-4,-,-,CASSIQGNEKLFF,TGTGCCAGTAGTATACAGGGGAACGAAAAACTGTTTTTT
TRBV27,TRBJ2-7,-,-,CASSLSGALEQYF,TGTGCCAGCAGTTTATCCGGGGCCTTGGAGCAGTACTTC
TRBV18,TRBJ2-5,once,TRBD1,CASSTGGWRQETQYF,TGTGCCAGCTCAACAGGGGGATGGAGGCAAGAGACCCAGTACTTC
TRBV5-1,TRBJ2-1,-,TRBD2,CASSTRAREVKNEQFF,TGCGCCAGCAGCACCCGAGCGCGGGAGGTGAAGAATGAGCAGTTCTTC
TRBV29-1,TRBJ1-2,-,-,CSVEDKLRQVIDYGYTF,TGCAGCGTTGAAGATAAGCTCCGACAGGTTATAGACTATGGCTACACCTTC